The rows below give T cell receptor beta chains drawn from one sample of a study of beta chain features in type 1 diabetes. Measured with immunoSEQ multiplex PCR; TCRdb has only the in-frame clones, and not every one. The sample gives some 300,000 clones, about 8% of which show up once; about 0.93% is in the top ten. The material sequenced was central memory CD4+ T cells from blood. The receptors were sampled from a young woman in good health. The CDR3 runs from the conserved cysteine through the conserved F or W. A D gene is named only where the DNA matches it firmly. Size values are once, few and many counts, or a class for expanded clones, and some rows have none.

v_gene	abundance	d_gene	j_gene	CDR3aa	CDR3nt
TRBV23-1	many	-	TRBJ2-2	CAITPPARGTGELFF	TGCGCCATCACACCGCCCGCTAGAGGAACCGGGGAGCTGTTTTTT
TRBV23-1	many	-	TRBJ2-7	CASSQSNRDF	TGCGCCAGCAGTCAATCTAACAGGGACTTC
TRBV5-6	few	-	TRBJ2-5	CASSHYRSAQYF	TGTGCCAGCAGCCATTATCGCTCGGCCCAGTACTTC
TRBV2	many	TRBD1	TRBJ1-4	CASRDRGEKLFF	TGTGCCAGCCGGGACAGGGGTGAAAAACTGTTTTTT
TRBV7-2	-	TRBD1	TRBJ2-3	CASSLGQVLTDTQYF	TGTGCCAGCAGCTTGGGACAGGTTCTCACAGATACGCAGTATTTT
TRBV30	-	-	TRBJ1-3	CAWSTGRSGNTIYF	TGTGCCTGGAGTACAGGGCGATCTGGAAACACCATATATTTT
TRBV5-1	few	TRBD1	TRBJ2-2	CASSLAGQSNTGELFF	TGCGCCAGCAGCTTGGCGGGACAGTCCAACACCGGGGAGCTGTTTTTT
TRBV15	few	TRBD1	TRBJ1-2	CATSRKSGGDYYGYTF	TGTGCCACCAGCAGAAAGTCAGGGGGAGACTACTATGGCTACACCTTC
TRBV9	-	TRBD2	TRBJ2-2	CASSSGTLKTGELFF	TGTGCCAGCAGCAGCGGGACGCTTAAGACCGGGGAGCTGTTTTTT
TRBV4-1	few	-	TRBJ1-6	CASSAGHDNSPLHF	TGCGCCAGCAGCGCCGGACATGATAATTCACCCCTCCACTTT
TRBV4-1	-	-	TRBJ1-2	CASSQSSGTSRYGYTF	TGCGCCAGCAGCCAAAGCTCCGGGACCTCCCGATATGGCTACACCTTC
TRBV5-4	-	-	TRBJ1-1	CASSYLGRGDTEAFF	TGTGCCAGCAGTTACCTCGGGAGGGGAGACACTGAAGCTTTCTTT
TRBV2	few	-	TRBJ2-1	CASSGQVDEQFF	TGTGCCAGCAGTGGACAGGTGGATGAGCAGTTCTTC
TRBV5-1	-	-	TRBJ1-2	CASSSRRGSNYGYTF	TGCGCCAGCTCCTCAAGAAGGGGTTCTAACTATGGCTACACCTTC
TRBV7-7	few	-	TRBJ1-1	CASSPTRNTEAFF	TGTGCTAGCAGCCCAACCCGGAACACTGAAGCTTTCTTT
TRBV30	-	TRBD1	TRBJ2-7	CAWTGTGEGEQYF	TGTGCCTGGACTGGGACAGGGGAAGGCGAGCAGTACTTC
TRBV7-2	-	-	TRBJ2-5	CASSLDLETQYF	TGTGCCAGCAGCTTAGATTTAGAGACCCAGTACTTC
TRBV7-8	many	-	TRBJ2-1	CASSPDRHVEQFF	TGTGCCAGCAGCCCTGACCGGCATGTTGAGCAGTTCTTC
TRBV27	-	-	TRBJ1-1	CASSTDVQGIPEAFF	TGTGCCAGCAGTACCGACGTCCAGGGAATCCCTGAAGCTTTCTTT
TRBV6-6	-	TRBD1	TRBJ1-5	CASSYQKGANQPQHF	TGTGCCAGCAGTTATCAGAAGGGGGCTAATCAGCCCCAGCATTTT
TRBV28	few	-	TRBJ1-1	CASTRRPLGGLNTEAFF	TGTGCCAGCACCCGGCGGCCCCTGGGGGGCTTGAACACTGAAGCTTTCTTT
TRBV10-3	many	TRBD2	TRBJ2-1	CAIRQLAGPSSYNEQFF	TGTGCCATCAGACAATTAGCGGGCCCGAGCTCCTACAATGAGCAGTTCTTC
TRBV19	few	-	TRBJ2-7	CASSIRGVYEQYF	TGTGCCAGTAGTATTAGGGGAGTCTACGAGCAGTACTTC
TRBV7-9	-	-	TRBJ1-6	CASSLSLIADTYNSPLHF	TGTGCCAGCAGCTTGAGCCTCATTGCAGACACTTATAATTCACCCCTCCACTTT
TRBV27	-	TRBD1	TRBJ2-7	CASSLRDRGGNYEQYF	TGTGCCAGCAGTTTACGGGACAGGGGGGGAAACTACGAGCAGTACTTC
TRBV5-5	-	-	TRBJ2-4	CASSLGQENIQYF	TGTGCCAGCAGCTTGGGACAAGAAAACATTCAGTACTTC
TRBV6-1	-	-	TRBJ2-2	CASKVSRNTGELFF	TGTGCCAGCAAGGTTTCACGGAACACCGGGGAGCTGTTTTTT
TRBV5-1	few	TRBD2	TRBJ2-3	CASSTASGAGTDTQYF	TGCGCCAGCAGCACGGCTAGCGGGGCGGGAACAGATACGCAGTATTTT
TRBV10-3	-	TRBD2	TRBJ2-1	CAISDRRGTRYNEQFF	TGTGCCATCAGTGACCGGCGGGGGACCCGATACAATGAGCAGTTCTTC
TRBV27	-	TRBD2	TRBJ2-5	CASSLTSGGKETQYF	TGTGCCAGCTCCCTGACTAGCGGGGGAAAAGAGACCCAGTACTTC
TRBV4-3	few	TRBD1	TRBJ2-3	CASSQGTGGRKADTQYF	TGCGCCAGCAGCCAAGGCACAGGGGGCAGAAAAGCAGATACGCAGTATTTT
TRBV21-1	-	-	TRBJ1-2	CASSNNMRDGNYGYTF	TGTGCCAGCAGCAATAATATGAGGGATGGTAACTATGGCTACACCTTC
TRBV18	many	-	TRBJ1-2	CASSLQGTKDLYGYTF	TGTGCCAGCTCACTCCAAGGGACAAAGGATTTATATGGCTACACCTTC